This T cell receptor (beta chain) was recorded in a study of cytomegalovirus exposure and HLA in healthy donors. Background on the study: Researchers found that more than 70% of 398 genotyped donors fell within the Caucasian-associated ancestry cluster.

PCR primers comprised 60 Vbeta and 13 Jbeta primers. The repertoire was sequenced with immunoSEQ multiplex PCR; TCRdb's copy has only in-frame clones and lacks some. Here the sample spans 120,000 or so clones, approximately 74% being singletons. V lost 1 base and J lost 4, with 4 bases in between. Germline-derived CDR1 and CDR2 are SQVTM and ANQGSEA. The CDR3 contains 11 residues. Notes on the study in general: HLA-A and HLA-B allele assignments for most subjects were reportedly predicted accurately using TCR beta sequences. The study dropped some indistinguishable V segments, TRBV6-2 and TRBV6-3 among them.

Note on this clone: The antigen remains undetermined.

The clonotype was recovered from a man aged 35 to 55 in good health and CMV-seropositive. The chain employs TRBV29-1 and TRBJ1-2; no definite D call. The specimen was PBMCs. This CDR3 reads CSVEGGYGYTF. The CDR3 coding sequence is TGCAGCGTTGAAGGCGGCTATGGCTACACCTTC.